This TCR beta chain appears in the sequencing data of a study of blood T cell repertoires in COVID-19 (dated by TCRdb to the early 2020s). For context, the study as a whole: Samples from collaborators originated in the United States, Italy and Spain and spanned both the acute and convalescent phases of COVID-19. The prospective study material was composed of cDNA or gDNA derived from T cells, B-cell-depleted T cells, or PBMCs. The dataset comprised deeply sampled blood TCRbeta repertoires from subjects exposed to, actively infected with, or recovered from COVID-19. A freely available public database, intended as a resource for researchers studying the immune response to SARS-CoV-2, is where the repertoires were released. Samples were obtained from the ongoing ImmuneRACE study (first 160 participants) and from roughly 1,300 subjects provided by 6 global collaborators. Nearly every sample came with metadata listing a de-identified subject ID, COVID-19 status, age in years and sex. Where available, HLA class I and class II types were taken from metadata supplied by the sample provider and were not determined by assay-based typing. The investigation overall reported the following: Clinical and demographic metadata were provided uncurated, with the amount varying by source and participant.

TCRbeta CDR3 regions were amplified from genomic DNA by means of the immunoSEQ Assay, a bias-controlled multiplex PCR. From the authors' description of their analysis: Nucleated cell counts per sample were estimated from amplification of reference gene primers within the assay. Sequence reads were collapsed and filtered to measure the absolute abundance of every unique TCRbeta CDR3 rearrangement. Productive Simpson clonality was computed per sample as the square root of Simpson's diversity index over productive rearrangements. In its TCRdb copy, this immuneACCESS table keeps in-frame sequences only and misses some clones. Where compared with another copy, unresolved V genes explain less than half of these, and the others have no known cause. D and trimming come from the DNA, and the V and J calls and clone size come from that table. The sample table contains 100,000 to 120,000 clones; only one count was recorded for 75% to 80% of them. The ten largest account for roughly 17% of the sample.

Reading the germline V gene (reference sequence) gives CDR1 MNHEY and CDR2 SMNVEV. V and J lose 3 bases and 0 bases, and a span of 15 bases separates them. The cysteine opens and the phenylalanine closes a CDR3 of 18 amino acids. Kept here is only the CDR3 DNA, which spans 54 bases and is read in frame from base 1. Worth noting for this clone: Its antigen is not yet known. No clone much larger than this one lies a single base away; base qualities are absent.

Whole blood was collected in K2EDTA tubes by collaborating institutions according to the institutions' own protocols. For TCRbeta analysis, collaborators shipped samples as frozen whole blood, isolated PBMCs, or DNA extracted from either of those sample types. Recombination joined TRBV27 with TRBJ1-6; perhaps TRBD1 is the D gene, with 5 bases matching. The TCR sequence derives from an elderly woman with active or convalescent COVID-19. Sequences were obtained from peripheral blood. The CDR3 here reads CASSFGGTRGSYNSPLHF. The bases read TGTGCCAGCAGTTTTGGGGGGACTCGTGGCTCCTATAATTCACCCCTCCACTTT.